The 23 T cell receptor beta chains presented below share a single source sample, sequenced in a study of shared T cell receptors in the human thymus. The protocol was immunoSEQ multiplex PCR, while the TCRdb copy is restricted to in-frame clones and leaves out a portion. The repertoire holds some 400,000 clones, with roughly 94% as singletons. The specimen was thymocytes. Receptor source: a human donor.

The DNA for the CDR3 is TGTGCCAGCAGGGGGTCCAGGGTATCGGATACGCAGTATTTT. Residues: CASRGSRVSDTQYF. This chain joins TRBV6-1 and TRBJ2-3; D might be TRBD1 (5 bases). The CDR3 loop spans 14 amino acids. Germline V gene sequence: CDR1 MNHNS, CDR2 SASEGT. Trimming took 6 bases from V and 6 from J, leaving 16 bases between them.

The CDR3 spells CASGREGPNEQFF. CDR3 coding DNA: TGTGCCAGCGGACGGGAGGGCCCCAATGAGCAGTTCTTC. This sequence joins TRBV7-3 and TRBJ2-1, with 8 bases that match TRBD2. Germline lookup yields CDR1 SGHTA and CDR2 FQGTGA. This CDR3 has 13 residues. The junction had 6 bases not matched to a gene; V was cut back by 8 bases and J by 6 bases.

This chain links TRBV30 with TRBJ2-7, with D uncertain. Germline values: CDR1 GTSNPN, CDR2 SVGIG (reference sequence). The CDR3 totals 13 residues. V was clipped by 3 bases and J by 5 bases, with 14 bases between them. The DNA for the CDR3 is TGTGCCTGGAGCCTATATAGTCGCCACGAGCAGTACTTC. This sequence encodes CAWSLYSRHEQYF.

The CDR3 DNA is TGTGCCAGCAGTTATAAAGGGGACAGACATGGCTACACCTTC. This gives the protein CASSYKGDRHGYTF. The chain combines TRBV9 with TRBJ1-2; 7 bases align to TRBD1. The CDR3 sequence is 14 residues long. Losses at the gene ends were 5 bases for V and 6 bases for J; bases not matched to a gene: 10. The germline V gene has CDR1 SGDLS and CDR2 YYNGEE.

There are a few counts of this clone. V gene TRBV2 combines with J gene TRBJ1-2, with a weak D call TRBD1 (6 bases). Germline V gives CDR1 SNHLY, CDR2 FYNNEI. Trimming removed 6 bases at V and 5 bases at J, with 16 bases between. The CDR3 length is 14 residues. CDR3 coding DNA: TGTGCCAGCAGGATCAGGGGAGCAGGATATGGCTACACCTTC. This sequence encodes CASRIRGAGYGYTF.

The rearrangement uses TRBV9 and TRBJ1-1; D is undetermined. Per germline, CDR1 SGDLS and CDR2 YYNGEE. The CDR3 is 16 residues long. The V and J ends lost 0 bases and 0 bases respectively, with 12 bases between them. The CDR3 loop is CASSVGRVPMNTEAFF. In nucleotides, the CDR3 is TGTGCCAGCAGCGTAGGGAGGGTCCCCATGAACACTGAAGCTTTCTTT. The variable domain in full, with the rest retrieved from reference TRBV9 and TRBJ1-1, is DSGVTQTPKHLITATGQRVTLRCSPRSGDLSVYWYQQSLDQGLQFLIQYYNGEERAKGNILERFSAQQFPDLHSELNLSSLELGDSALYFCASSVGRVPMNTEAFFGQGTRLTVV.

This clone was detected a few times. This chain connects TRBV10-3 to TRBJ2-7, with TRBD2 matching 10 bases. Germline lookup yields CDR1 ENHRY and CDR2 SYGVKD. J lost 4 bases, V lost 9 bases, and 18 bases had no gene match. The CDR3 has 17 residues. The DNA for the CDR3 is TGTGCCATTGGGTCGCTAGCGGGAGAAGAGGACGTGTACGAGCAGTACTTC. Protein product: CAIGSLAGEEDVYEQYF.

The chain employs TRBV18 and TRBJ2-2, with D tentatively TRBD1 or TRBD2 (5 bases each). V was cut by 6 bases and J by 4 bases, with 21 bases left in between. Germline V gives CDR1 KGHSH, CDR2 LQKENI. This CDR3 contains 17 residues. CDR3 amino acids: CASSLFKGTEGTGELFF. The CDR3 coding sequence is TGTGCCAGCTCGCTCTTTAAAGGGACCGAGGGCACCGGGGAGCTGTTTTTT.

The chain joins TRBV5-5 to TRBJ2-7; D remains unclear. Germline loops: CDR1 SGHKS, CDR2 YYEKEE (reference sequence). There are 13 residues in the CDR3. V was pared by 0 bases and J by 4 bases, with 8 bases between. Written as DNA, the CDR3 is TGTGCCAGCAGCTTGGGTATAGGGTACGAGCAGTACTTC. Protein sequence: CASSLGIGYEQYF.

The rearrangement uses TRBV6-6 and TRBJ2-2, with 7 bases lining up with TRBD1. The V segment lost 10 bases and the J segment 3 bases; nucleotides outside the gene matches: 14. CDR1 and CDR2 (germline): MNHNY, SVGAGI (reference sequence). The CDR3 runs to 16 residues. The CDR3 sequence: CATSKTGSGDTGELFF. The CDR3 DNA reads as TGTGCCACGAGTAAGACAGGGTCCGGGGACACCGGGGAGCTGTTTTTT.

Only one count was recorded for this clone. This chain uses TRBV4-1 with TRBJ2-2; D perhaps matches TRBD1 (6 bases). The CDR3 is made up of 16 amino acids. Germline loops: CDR1 MGHRA, CDR2 YSYEKL. The V and J ends lost 8 bases and 4 bases respectively, with 20 bases between them. Here the CDR3 reads CASGSWGRSATGELFF. For the CDR3, the DNA is TGCGCCAGCGGATCGTGGGGGCGGAGCGCCACCGGGGAGCTGTTTTTT.

V and J are TRBV7-9 and TRBJ1-1; the D gene is possibly TRBD1 (6 bases). Germline V gives CDR1 SEHNR, CDR2 FQNEAQ (reference sequence). V lost 5 bases and J lost 1, with 17 bases in between. The CDR3 totals 16 residues. For the CDR3, the DNA is TGTGCCAGCAGCCCACCCGACGGACAGACGAACACTGAAGCTTTCTTT. This encodes CASSPPDGQTNTEAFF.

As DNA, the CDR3 is TGTGCCAGCAGACACCGGACACTTAACACTGAAGCTTTCTTT. This translates into CASRHRTLNTEAFF. The J gene is TRBJ1-1, the V gene TRBV7-9; weak D call: TRBD1 (5 bases). Germline values: CDR1 SEHNR, CDR2 FQNEAQ (reference sequence). V lost 6 bases, J lost 2 bases, and 13 bases lay in between. CDR3 size: 14 residues.

CDR3 in amino acids: CASSPSAAEGEQFF. In DNA, the CDR3 is TGTGCCAGCAGCCCTAGCGCGGCGGAGGGTGAGCAGTTCTTC. The gene calls are TRBV4-2 and TRBJ2-1; the D gene is possibly TRBD2 (6 bases). The V and J ends lost 4 bases and 9 bases respectively, with 16 bases between them. The CDR3 has 14 residues. The germline V gene has CDR1 LGHNA and CDR2 YNFKEQ.

The J gene is TRBJ2-7, the V gene TRBV27; D remains ambiguous. Trimming took off 5 bases at V and 3 bases at J, with 2 bases between the two ends. The CDR3 loop spans 10 amino acids. Germline V gene lookup returns CDR1 MNHEY and CDR2 SMNVEV (reference sequence). The CDR3 sequence is CASSDYEQYF. CDR3 coding DNA: TGTGCCAGCAGTGACTACGAGCAGTACTTC.

The chain carries TRBV7-9 and TRBJ1-1, with a possible D match to TRBD1 (6 bases). This CDR3 is built from 14 residues. CDR1 SEHNR and CDR2 FQNEAQ come from the germline V gene (reference sequence). V lost 5 bases, J lost 10 bases, and 20 bases lay in between. DNA of the CDR3: TGTGCCAGCAGCCCCCGGGACGGGGGGCTCGGAGCTTTCTTT. Translation: CASSPRDGGLGAFF.

The rearrangement uses TRBV5-6 and TRBJ1-1; no definite D call. Trimming pared 1 base from V and 6 bases from J, leaving 7 bases between. This CDR3 has 12 residues. Germline V lookup: CDR1 SGHDT, CDR2 YYEEEE. Here the CDR3 DNA reads TGTGCCAGCAGCTTGCATGGCGCTGAAGCTTTCTTT. This encodes CASSLHGAEAFF.

The DNA of the CDR3 is TGCGCCAGGTCTCGGGTACGAGGGAGGGCAGGAGAGACCCAGTACTTC. This sequence encodes CARSRVRGRAGETQYF. The J gene is TRBJ2-5, the V gene TRBV10-2; 7 positions agree with TRBD2. Germline CDR1 reads WSHSY; CDR2 reads SAAADI. Losses at the gene ends were 9 bases for V and 4 bases for J; bases not matched to a gene: 17. The CDR3 runs 16 residues.

Comments on this clone: One junction end disagrees with the germline gene, perhaps due to a read error. The V gene is TRBV5-4, the J gene TRBJ2-7; 10 bases fit TRBD1. Germline V gene lookup returns CDR1 SGHNT and CDR2 YYREEE (reference sequence). This CDR3 region has 15 residues. The CDR3 region is CASSLADRGFGEQCF. The DNA for the CDR3 is TGTGCCAGCAGCTTGGCGGACAGGGGGTTTGGCGAGCAGTGCTTC.

This chain joins TRBV28 and TRBJ2-2, with 7 positions matching TRBD1. Germline V CDR1 and CDR2: MDHEN, SYDVKM. Germline trimming cut 6 bases from V and 3 bases from J; bases unmatched to any gene: 4. The CDR3 has 14 amino acids. The CDR3 here is CASRLGTDTGELFF. CDR3 sequence (DNA): TGTGCCAGCAGACTTGGGACAGACACCGGGGAGCTGTTTTTT.

The chain recombines TRBV5-6 with TRBJ2-3; 8 bases match TRBD1. In germline, CDR1 is SGHDT, CDR2 YYEEEE. V lost 1 base and J lost 2; bases outside the gene matches: 3. The CDR3 consists of 15 residues. CDR3 nucleotides: TGTGCCAGCAGCTTGCTGGACAGGGTCACAGATACGCAGTATTTT. It translates to CASSLLDRVTDTQYF.

The chain carries TRBV27 and TRBJ2-7; D not resolved. The CDR3 consists of 13 residues. V lost 8 bases and J 2 bases, leaving 13 bases between the germline ends. The germline V gene has CDR1 MNHEY and CDR2 SMNVEV (reference sequence). The CDR3 reads CASVSLSPYEQYF. CDR3 sequence (DNA): TGTGCCAGCGTCTCGCTCAGTCCCTACGAGCAGTACTTC.

The chain carries TRBV5-1 and TRBJ2-3, with 9 bases that match TRBD1. The ends lost 0 bases at V and 3 bases at J; junction bases unmatched: 11. Per germline, CDR1 SGHRS and CDR2 YFSETQ. The CDR3 runs to 18 residues. CDR3 protein: CASSLAQYRGRGTDTQYF. In nucleotides, the CDR3 is TGCGCCAGCAGCTTGGCCCAGTACAGGGGGCGAGGAACAGATACGCAGTATTTT.